This is a list of T cell receptor beta chains from one sample in a study of T cells in Graves' hyperthyroidism and ophthalmopathy. TCRdb ran MiXCR on the multiplex PCR reads and lists one entry per CDR3 protein. In the table there are 400,000 to 550,000 distinct CDR3 sequences, around 22% of which are singletons. The sample was blood. The source is a woman aged 30 to 39 with Graves' ophthalmopathy. Both conserved end residues are part of each CDR3.

j_call: TRBJ1-1
cdr3_length: 13
v_call: TRBV12-3/TRBV12-4
cdr3_aa: CASSPVGYTEAFF

j_call: TRBJ2-6
cdr3_length: 18
v_call: TRBV6-2/TRBV6-3
cdr3_aa: CASTTFRDTLSGANVLTF

j_call: TRBJ2-7
cdr3_length: 13
v_call: TRBV12-3/TRBV12-4
cdr3_aa: CASRETGRYEQYF

j_call: TRBJ1-5
cdr3_length: 14
v_call: TRBV12-3/TRBV12-4
cdr3_aa: CASSFGGEGQPQHF

j_call: TRBJ2-5
cdr3_length: 15
v_call: TRBV30
cdr3_aa: CAWSVLTGSGETQYF

j_call: TRBJ1-5
cdr3_length: 18
v_call: TRBV4-2
cdr3_aa: CASSQAVQKENSNQPQHF

j_call: TRBJ1-1
cdr3_length: 15
v_call: TRBV2
cdr3_aa: CASMRPPTGLSEAFF

j_call: TRBJ1-1
cdr3_length: 13
v_call: TRBV6-4
cdr3_aa: CASSEFQGRGAFF

j_call: TRBJ2-7
cdr3_length: 13
v_call: TRBV7-6
cdr3_aa: CASSTRLLDEQYF

j_call: TRBJ2-2
cdr3_length: 15
v_call: TRBV12-3/TRBV12-4
cdr3_aa: CASSQLAGITGELFF

j_call: TRBJ1-1
cdr3_length: 14
v_call: TRBV20-1
cdr3_aa: CSAPAVGWDTEAFF

j_call: TRBJ2-7
cdr3_length: 14
v_call: TRBV7-9
cdr3_aa: CASSLIGDSYEQYF

j_call: TRBJ1-2
cdr3_length: 18
v_call: TRBV10-3
cdr3_aa: CAISEGTSGQGRRYGYTF

j_call: TRBJ1-2
cdr3_length: 12
v_call: TRBV10-3
cdr3_aa: CAISAEIYGYTF

j_call: TRBJ2-2
cdr3_length: 15
v_call: TRBV19
cdr3_aa: CASSKGGANTGELFF

j_call: TRBJ2-5
cdr3_length: 17
v_call: TRBV12-3/TRBV12-4
cdr3_aa: CASSLLAGLGRTGTQYF

j_call: TRBJ2-6
cdr3_length: 19
v_call: TRBV28
cdr3_aa: CASSPLGPNSNSGANVLTF

j_call: TRBJ2-7
cdr3_length: 15
v_call: TRBV7-2
cdr3_aa: CASSSGLAGEIEQYF

j_call: TRBJ1-1
cdr3_length: 15
v_call: TRBV18
cdr3_aa: CASSPYRDSATEAFF

j_call: TRBJ1-2
cdr3_length: 14
v_call: TRBV27
cdr3_aa: CASSFQGRGYGYTF

j_call: TRBJ1-3
cdr3_length: 13
v_call: TRBV29-1
cdr3_aa: CSVEWVTGNTIYF

j_call: TRBJ1-5
cdr3_length: 14
v_call: TRBV6-1
cdr3_aa: CASTRTGGNQPQHF

j_call: TRBJ1-2
cdr3_length: 13
v_call: TRBV20-1
cdr3_aa: CSASPGVSDGYTF

j_call: TRBJ2-7
cdr3_length: 12
v_call: TRBV20-1
cdr3_aa: CSASPISYEQYF

j_call: TRBJ2-5
cdr3_length: 15
v_call: TRBV6-1
cdr3_aa: CASSPTRDRGETQYF

j_call: TRBJ1-2
cdr3_length: 13
v_call: TRBV12-3/TRBV12-4
cdr3_aa: CASSLGGGFGYTF

j_call: TRBJ1-1
cdr3_length: 17
v_call: TRBV15
cdr3_aa: CATSRDYDLSMNTEAFF

j_call: TRBJ2-7
cdr3_length: 16
v_call: TRBV27
cdr3_aa: CASRLTRLKSPDEQYF

j_call: TRBJ1-2
cdr3_length: 17
v_call: TRBV11-2
cdr3_aa: CASSPQKGTGLQDGYTF

j_call: TRBJ1-1
cdr3_length: 17
v_call: TRBV7-8
cdr3_aa: CASSLGVLTEENTEAFF

j_call: TRBJ1-2
cdr3_length: 13
v_call: TRBV7-9
cdr3_aa: CASSFEGARGYTF

j_call: TRBJ1-1
cdr3_length: 16
v_call: TRBV6-5
cdr3_aa: CASSWAAPAMNTEAFF

j_call: TRBJ2-7
cdr3_length: 12
v_call: TRBV7-9
cdr3_aa: CASTRGDNEQYF

j_call: TRBJ2-7
cdr3_length: 14
v_call: TRBV28
cdr3_aa: CASSRRGGLNEQYF

j_call: TRBJ2-5
cdr3_length: 14
v_call: TRBV6-1
cdr3_aa: CASSTMVGQETQYF

j_call: TRBJ2-5
cdr3_length: 15
v_call: TRBV12-3/TRBV12-4
cdr3_aa: CASSFQVGTQETQYF

j_call: TRBJ2-7
cdr3_length: 15
v_call: TRBV6-2/TRBV6-3
cdr3_aa: CASNARDRGRREQYF